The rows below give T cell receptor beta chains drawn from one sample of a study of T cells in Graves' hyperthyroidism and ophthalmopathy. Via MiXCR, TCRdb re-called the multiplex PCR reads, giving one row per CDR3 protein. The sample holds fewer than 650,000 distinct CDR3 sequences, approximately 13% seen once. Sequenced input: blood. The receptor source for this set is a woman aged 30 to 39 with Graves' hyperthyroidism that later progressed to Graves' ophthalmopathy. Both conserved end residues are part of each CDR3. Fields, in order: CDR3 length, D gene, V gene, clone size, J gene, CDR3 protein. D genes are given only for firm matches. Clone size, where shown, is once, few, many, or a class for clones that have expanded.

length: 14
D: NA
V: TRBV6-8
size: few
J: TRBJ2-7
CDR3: CASTLSGPSYEQYF

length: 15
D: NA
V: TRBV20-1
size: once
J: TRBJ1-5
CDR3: CSARALAEGLQPQHF

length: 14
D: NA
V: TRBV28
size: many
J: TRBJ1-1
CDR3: CASSLGGDWTEAFF

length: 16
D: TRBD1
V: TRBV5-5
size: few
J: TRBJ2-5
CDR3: CASSRGQGVSGETQYF

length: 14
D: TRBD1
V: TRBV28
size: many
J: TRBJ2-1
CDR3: CASKGGLYRNEQFF

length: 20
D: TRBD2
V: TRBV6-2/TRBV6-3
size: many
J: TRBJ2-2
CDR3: CASSYPGLAGGEQGTGELFF

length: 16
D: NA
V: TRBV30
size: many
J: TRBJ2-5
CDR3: CAWSFFGSWGQETQYF

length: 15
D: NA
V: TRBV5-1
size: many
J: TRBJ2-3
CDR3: CASSLGRVYTDTQYF

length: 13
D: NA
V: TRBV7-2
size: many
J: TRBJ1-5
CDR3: CASSWLVQQPQHF

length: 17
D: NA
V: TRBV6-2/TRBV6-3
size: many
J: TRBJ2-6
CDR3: CASRTGLRSAGANVLTF

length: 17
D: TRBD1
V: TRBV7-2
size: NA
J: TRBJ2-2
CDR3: CASSIQTPGQGTGELFF

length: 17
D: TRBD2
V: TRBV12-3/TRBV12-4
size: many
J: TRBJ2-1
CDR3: CASRHPLGLAAYNEQFF

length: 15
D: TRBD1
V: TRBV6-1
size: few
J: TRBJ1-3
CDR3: CASSLTDRAGNTIYF

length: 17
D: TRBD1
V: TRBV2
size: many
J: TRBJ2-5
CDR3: CASSGRGQGLKKETQYF

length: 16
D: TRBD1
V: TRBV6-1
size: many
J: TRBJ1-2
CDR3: CASSDGRQGNLYGYTF

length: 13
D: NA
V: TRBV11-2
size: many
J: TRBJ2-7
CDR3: CASSSRGTYEQYF

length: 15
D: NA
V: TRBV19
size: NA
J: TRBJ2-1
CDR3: CASSIQRSPYNEQFF

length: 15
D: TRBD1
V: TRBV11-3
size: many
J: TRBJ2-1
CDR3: CASSLGQGALDEQFF

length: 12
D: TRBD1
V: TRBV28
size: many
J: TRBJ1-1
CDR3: CASSIQQGKAFF

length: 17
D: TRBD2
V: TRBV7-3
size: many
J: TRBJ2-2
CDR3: CASSLGGTSGSTGELFF

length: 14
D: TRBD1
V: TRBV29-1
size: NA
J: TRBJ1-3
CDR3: CSAYTTGPGNTIYF

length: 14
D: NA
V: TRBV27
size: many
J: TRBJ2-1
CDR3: CASSSALALNEQFF

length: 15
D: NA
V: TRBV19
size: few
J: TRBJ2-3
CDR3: CASSMGASSTDTQYF

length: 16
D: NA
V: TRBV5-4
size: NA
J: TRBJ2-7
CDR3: CASSQDAGVSLYEQYF

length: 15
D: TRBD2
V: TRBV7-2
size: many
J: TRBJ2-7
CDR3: CASSPKAGGPGEQYF

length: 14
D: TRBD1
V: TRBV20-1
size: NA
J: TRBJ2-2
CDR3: CSATRDRILGELFF

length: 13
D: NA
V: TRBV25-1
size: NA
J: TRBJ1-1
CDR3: CASSAAANTEAFF

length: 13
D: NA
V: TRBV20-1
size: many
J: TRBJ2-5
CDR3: CSARDWSQETQYF

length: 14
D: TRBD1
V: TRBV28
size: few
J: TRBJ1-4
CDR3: CASSLGQVGEELFF

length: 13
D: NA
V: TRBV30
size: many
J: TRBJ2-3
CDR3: CAWTSRASGTQYF

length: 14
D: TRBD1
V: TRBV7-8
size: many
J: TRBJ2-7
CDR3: CASSADRRSYEQYF

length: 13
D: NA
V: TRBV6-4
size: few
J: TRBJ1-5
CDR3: CASSGEAGQPQHF

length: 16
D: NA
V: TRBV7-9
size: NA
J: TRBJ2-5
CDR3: CASSSETVIYQETQYF

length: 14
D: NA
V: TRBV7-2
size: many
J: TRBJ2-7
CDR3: CASSPTPGVYEQYF

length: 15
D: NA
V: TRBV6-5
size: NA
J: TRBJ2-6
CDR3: CASSYSISGANVLTF

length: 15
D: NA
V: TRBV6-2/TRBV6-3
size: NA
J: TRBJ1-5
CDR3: CASSILDRGNQPQHF

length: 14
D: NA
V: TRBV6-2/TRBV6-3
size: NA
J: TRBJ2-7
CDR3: CASISTGPTYEQYF

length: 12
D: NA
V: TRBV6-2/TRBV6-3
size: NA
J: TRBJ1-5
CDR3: CASTSGVQPQHF

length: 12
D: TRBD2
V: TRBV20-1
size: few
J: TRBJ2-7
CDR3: CSASREGYEQYF

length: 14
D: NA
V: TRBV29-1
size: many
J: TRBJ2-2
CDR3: CSAPLGTNTGELFF

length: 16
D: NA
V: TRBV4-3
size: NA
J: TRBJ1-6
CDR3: CASSLRGGVPNSPLHF

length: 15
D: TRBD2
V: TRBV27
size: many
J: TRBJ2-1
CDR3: CASSLVGREGNEQFF

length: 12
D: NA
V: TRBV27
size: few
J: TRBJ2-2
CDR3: CASQVSTGELFF